Sequencing of this T cell receptor beta chain was carried out in a study of blood T cell repertoires in COVID-19. In germline, CDR1 is SGHTA, CDR2 FQGNSA. The CDR3 extends over 15 amino acids. The ends were cut back, 5 bases at V and 2 bases at J, with 14 bases in the middle. The method was immunoSEQ multiplex PCR; TCRdb's version includes in-frame clones alone and lacks a portion of them. Among 80,000 to 95,000 clones listed, approximately 91% were seen once. This TCR came from a human donor with active COVID-19. The donor label of this sample is uncertain. V is TRBV7-2 and J is TRBJ2-3; TRBD1 might be the D (6 bases). What was sequenced was peripheral blood. The CDR3 here is CASSKWGQHTDTQYF. CDR3 coding DNA: TGTGCCAGCAGCAAATGGGGGCAGCACACAGATACGCAGTATTTT.